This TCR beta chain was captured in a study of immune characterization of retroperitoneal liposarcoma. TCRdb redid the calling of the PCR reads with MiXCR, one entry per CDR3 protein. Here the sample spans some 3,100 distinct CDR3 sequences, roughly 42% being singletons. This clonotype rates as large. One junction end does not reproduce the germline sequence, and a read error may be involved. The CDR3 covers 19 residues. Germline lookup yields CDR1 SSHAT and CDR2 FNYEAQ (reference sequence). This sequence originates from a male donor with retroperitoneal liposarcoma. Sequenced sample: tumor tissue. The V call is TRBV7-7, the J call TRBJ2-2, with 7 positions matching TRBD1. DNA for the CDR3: TGTGCTAGCAGCTTAGGAAGTCGCGGCGACAGGGCGAACACCGGGGAGCTGTTTTTT. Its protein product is CASSLGSRGDRANTGELFF. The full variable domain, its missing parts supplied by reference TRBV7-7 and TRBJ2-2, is GAGVSQSPRYKVTKRGQDVTLRCDPISSHATLYWYQQALGQGPEFLTYFNYEAQPDKSGLPSDRFSAERPEGSISTLTIQRTEQRDSAMYRCASSLGSRGDRANTGELFFGEGSRLTVL.